This T cell receptor beta chain was observed in a study of identical twins. Using its own MiXCR run on the 5' RACE reads, TCRdb lists one record per CDR3 protein. The top ten clones hold roughly 0.46% of a sample with 450,000 to 650,000 distinct CDR3 sequences, over 12% of them seen once. This clonotype has a handful of counts. Germline V lookup: CDR1 SGHTA, CDR2 FQGTGA. V was trimmed by 5 bases and J by 5 bases, leaving 10 bases between them. The CDR3 has 13 amino acids. This same sample was also taken into another study, of yellow fever vaccine responses in identical twins.

The receptor was isolated from a young woman in good health. Sequencing used CD4+ T cells sorted from blood. The gene calls are TRBV7-3 and TRBJ2-1; the D gene is possibly TRBD2 (6 bases). CDR3 protein: CASSATSHNEQFF. In DNA form, the CDR3 reads TGTGCCAGCAGCGCAACTAGCCACAATGAGCAGTTCTTC.